This T cell receptor beta chain comes out of a study of blood T cell repertoires in COVID-19. For this clone: Other DNA sequences in this sample translate to the same CDR3.

Under the authors' procedure: Amplifying reference gene primers gave estimates of nucleated cell counts. TCRdb's copy holds only in-frame clones and misses some; the assay was immunoSEQ multiplex PCR. D and trimming were read from the DNA, whereas the V and J calls and clone size are those reported in that table. Seen here are fewer than 100,000 clones, about 86% observed once, and the top ten hold 15%. The CDR3 has 13 amino acids. Trimming removed 0 bases from V and 4 bases from J, with 6 bases in between. The germline V gene has CDR1 MNHEY and CDR2 SVGEGT. This receptor was taken from a human donor in a cohort sampled during active COVID-19. Sequencing was carried out using peripheral blood. The gene calls are TRBV6-2 or TRBV6-3 and TRBJ1-2, with D possibly TRBD1 on 6 matching bases. The CDR3 sequence is CASSYSGGYGYTF. The CDR3 nucleotides read TGTGCCAGCAGTTACTCAGGGGGCTATGGCTACACCTTC.